Listed below are T cell receptor beta chains from one sample, sequenced in a study of blood T cell repertoires in COVID-19. Using immunoSEQ multiplex PCR, the repertoire was profiled, and TCRdb retains in-frame clones only, with some absent. The sample contains 75,000 or so clones, approximately 80% of which appear only once. The specimen sequenced was peripheral blood. Receptors were obtained from a man aged 55 to 69 with active or convalescent COVID-19. The CDR3 runs from the conserved cysteine through the conserved F or W. Only part of the rows carry a size: once, few, many, or a class if the clone is expanded.

v_gene	abundance	j_gene	CDR3aa
TRBV30	-	TRBJ1-2	CAWSVRTANYGYTF
TRBV19	-	TRBJ1-4	CASLPGGANEKLFF
TRBV6-2/TRBV6-3	-	TRBJ2-7	CASSLAGGQQYF
TRBV11-1	-	TRBJ2-7	CASSSAGTPYYEQYF
TRBV9	-	TRBJ2-5	CASSVGGGAETQYF
TRBV24-1	-	TRBJ1-2	CATETGGERDYGYTF
TRBV7-9	-	TRBJ1-4	CASSYDRSPTNEKLFF
TRBV6-5	-	TRBJ1-6	CASSPDGVGSPLHF
TRBV6-2/TRBV6-3	once	TRBJ1-5	CASSYSLGQGPDSNQPQHF
TRBV7-8	-	TRBJ2-3	CASSSNAGQDTQYF
TRBV30	-	TRBJ2-3	CAWRSGGAIDTQYF
TRBV6-5	few	TRBJ1-3	CASTDRGHSSDTIYF
TRBV5-4	-	TRBJ1-1	CASSLSTDPNTEAFF
TRBV5-4	once	TRBJ1-1	CASSYPRGNTEAFF
TRBV18	-	TRBJ1-2	CASSPVDRTYGYTF
TRBV10-2	-	TRBJ2-1	CASSEQRGRYNEQFF
TRBV11-1	-	TRBJ1-1	CASSWERGGNTEAFF
TRBV5-1	-	TRBJ2-1	CASSPTGYNEQFF
TRBV6-5	-	TRBJ1-3	CASSTRGRGNTIYF
TRBV5-8	few	TRBJ2-7	CASSFPGTYEQYF
TRBV6-5	-	TRBJ2-7	CASIVEGAGYEQYF
TRBV6-6	-	TRBJ2-3	CASSYPGGTSTDTQYF
TRBV7-2	-	TRBJ2-2	CATRPGTTNTGELFF
TRBV4-2	-	TRBJ2-3	CASSYQGASQDTQYF
TRBV6-5	-	TRBJ2-7	CASSYSYTGYEQYF
TRBV6-5	-	TRBJ2-1	CASTWTSGDYNEQFF
TRBV27	-	TRBJ2-7	CASSKGLAGGAYEQYF
TRBV6-2/TRBV6-3	-	TRBJ2-3	CASSPWGGRSTDTQYF
TRBV5-1	-	TRBJ1-1	CASSLNRVGTEAFF
TRBV10-3	-	TRBJ2-7	CAIRGTGLSYEQYF
TRBV3-1/TRBV3-2	-	TRBJ2-7	CASSPTGGQYEQYF
TRBV6-2/TRBV6-3	-	TRBJ2-3	CASSSGGNTDTQYF